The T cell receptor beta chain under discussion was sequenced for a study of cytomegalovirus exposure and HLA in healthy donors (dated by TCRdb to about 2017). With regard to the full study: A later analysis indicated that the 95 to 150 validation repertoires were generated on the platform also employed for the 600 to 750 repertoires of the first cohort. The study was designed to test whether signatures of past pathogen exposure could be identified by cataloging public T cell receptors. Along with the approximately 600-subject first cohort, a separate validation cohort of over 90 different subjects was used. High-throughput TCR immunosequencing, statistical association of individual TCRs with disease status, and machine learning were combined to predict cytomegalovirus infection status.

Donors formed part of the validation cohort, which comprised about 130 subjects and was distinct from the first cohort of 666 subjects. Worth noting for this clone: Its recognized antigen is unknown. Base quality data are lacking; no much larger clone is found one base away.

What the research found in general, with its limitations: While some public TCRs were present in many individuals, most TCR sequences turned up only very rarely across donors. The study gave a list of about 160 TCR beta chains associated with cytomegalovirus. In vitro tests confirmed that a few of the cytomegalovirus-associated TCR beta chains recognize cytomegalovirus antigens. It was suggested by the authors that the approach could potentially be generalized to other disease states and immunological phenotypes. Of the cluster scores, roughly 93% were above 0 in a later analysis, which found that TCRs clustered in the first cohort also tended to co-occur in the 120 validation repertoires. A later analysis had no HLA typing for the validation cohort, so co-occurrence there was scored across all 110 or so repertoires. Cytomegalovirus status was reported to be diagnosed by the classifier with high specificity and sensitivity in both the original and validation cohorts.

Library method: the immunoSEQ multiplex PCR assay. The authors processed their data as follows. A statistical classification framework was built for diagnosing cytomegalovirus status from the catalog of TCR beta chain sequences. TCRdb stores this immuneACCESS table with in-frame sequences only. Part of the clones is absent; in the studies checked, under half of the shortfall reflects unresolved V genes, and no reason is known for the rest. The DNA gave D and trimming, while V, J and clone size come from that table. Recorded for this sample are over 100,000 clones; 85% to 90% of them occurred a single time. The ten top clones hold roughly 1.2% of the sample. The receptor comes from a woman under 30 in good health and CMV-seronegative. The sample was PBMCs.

The nucleotide sequence is TGTGCCAGCAGCTTAGGAGGGAACCAAGAGACCCAGTACTTC. This sequence encodes CASSLGGNQETQYF. The chain was built from TRBV11-3 and TRBJ2-5, and the D gene may be TRBD2, 5 bases matching. V loses 1 base of germline sequence and J loses 0 bases, and the interval between the two ends is 6 bases. Taken from the germline V gene, the CDR1 and CDR2 loops are SGHNT and YENEEA. Reading from cysteine to phenylalanine, the CDR3 counts 14 amino acids. Only CDR3 DNA remains: 42 bases, in frame from the first base. With the rest looked up from the reference TRBV11-3 and TRBJ2-5 genes rather than sequenced, the full variable domain is EAGVVQSPRYKIIEKKQPVAFWCNPISGHNTLYWYLQNLGQGPELLIRYENEEAVDDSQLPKDRFSAERLKGVDSTLKIQPAELGDSAVYLCASSLGGNQETQYFGPGTRLLVL.